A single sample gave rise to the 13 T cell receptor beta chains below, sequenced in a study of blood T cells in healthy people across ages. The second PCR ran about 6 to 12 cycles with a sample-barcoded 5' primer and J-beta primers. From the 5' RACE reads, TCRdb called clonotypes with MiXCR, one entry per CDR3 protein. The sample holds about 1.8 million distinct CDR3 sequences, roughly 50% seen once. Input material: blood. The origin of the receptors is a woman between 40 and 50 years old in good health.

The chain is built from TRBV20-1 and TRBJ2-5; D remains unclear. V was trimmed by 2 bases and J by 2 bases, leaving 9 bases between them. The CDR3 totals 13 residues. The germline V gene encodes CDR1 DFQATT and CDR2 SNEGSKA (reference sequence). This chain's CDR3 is CSARRTLQETQYF. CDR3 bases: TGCAGTGCTAGACGAACTTTACAAGAGACCCAGTACTTC.

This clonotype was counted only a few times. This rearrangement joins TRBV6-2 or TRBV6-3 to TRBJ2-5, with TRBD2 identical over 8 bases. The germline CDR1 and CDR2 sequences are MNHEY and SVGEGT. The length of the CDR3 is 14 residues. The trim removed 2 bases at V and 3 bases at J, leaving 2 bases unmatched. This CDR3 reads CASSYISGEETQYF. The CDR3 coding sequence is TGTGCCAGCAGTTACATTAGCGGGGAAGAGACCCAGTACTTC.

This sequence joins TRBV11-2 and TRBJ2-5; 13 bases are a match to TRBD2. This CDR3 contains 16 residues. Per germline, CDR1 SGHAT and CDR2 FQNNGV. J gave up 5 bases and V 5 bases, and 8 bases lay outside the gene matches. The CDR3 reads CASSVLTSGGRETQYF. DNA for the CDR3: TGTGCCAGCAGCGTCCTGACTAGCGGGGGGCGCGAGACCCAGTACTTC.

The CDR3 here is CASSENRGGRAQYF. Written as DNA, the CDR3 is TGCGCCAGCAGTGAAAACAGAGGGGGTCGGGCCCAGTACTTC. The chain has TRBV10-2 and TRBJ2-5, with D perhaps matching TRBD1 (6 bases). Trimming took off 3 bases at V and 9 bases at J, with 17 bases between the two ends. CDR3 length equals 14 residues. CDR1 is WSHSY, CDR2 SAAADI, per germline.

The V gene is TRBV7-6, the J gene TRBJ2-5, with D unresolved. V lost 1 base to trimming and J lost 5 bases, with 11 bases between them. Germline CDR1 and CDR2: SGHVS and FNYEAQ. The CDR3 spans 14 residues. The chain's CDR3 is CASSLVVGYETQYF. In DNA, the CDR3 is TGTGCCAGCAGCTTAGTAGTCGGATATGAGACCCAGTACTTC.

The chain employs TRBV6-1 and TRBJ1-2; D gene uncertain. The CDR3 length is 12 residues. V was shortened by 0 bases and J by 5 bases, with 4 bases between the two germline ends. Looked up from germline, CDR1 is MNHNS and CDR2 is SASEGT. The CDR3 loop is CASSEARYGYTF. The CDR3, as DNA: TGTGCCAGCAGTGAAGCAAGGTATGGCTACACCTTC.

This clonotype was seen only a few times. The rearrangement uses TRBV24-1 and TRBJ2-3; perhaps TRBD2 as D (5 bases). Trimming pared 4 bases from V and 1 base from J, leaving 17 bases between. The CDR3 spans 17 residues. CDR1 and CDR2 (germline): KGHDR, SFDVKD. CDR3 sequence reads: CATSDIVRAGGTDTQYF. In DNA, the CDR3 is TGTGCCACCAGTGACATCGTGAGGGCAGGAGGCACAGATACGCAGTATTTT.

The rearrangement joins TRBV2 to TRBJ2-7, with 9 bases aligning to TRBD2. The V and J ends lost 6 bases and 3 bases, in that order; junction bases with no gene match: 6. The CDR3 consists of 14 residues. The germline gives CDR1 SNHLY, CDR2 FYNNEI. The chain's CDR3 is CASSVAGDHYEQYF. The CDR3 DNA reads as TGTGCCAGCAGCGTAGCGGGGGACCACTACGAGCAGTACTTC.

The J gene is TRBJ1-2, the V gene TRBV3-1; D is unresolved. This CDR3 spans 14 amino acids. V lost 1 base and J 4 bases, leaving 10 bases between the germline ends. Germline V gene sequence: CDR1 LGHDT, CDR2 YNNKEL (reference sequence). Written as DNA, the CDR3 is TGTGCCAGCAGCCAAGTGTTAGCTGGCTATGGCTACACCTTC. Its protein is CASSQVLAGYGYTF. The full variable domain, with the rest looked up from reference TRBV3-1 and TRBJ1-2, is DTAVSQTPKYLVTQMGNDKSIKCEQNLGHDTMYWYKQDSKKFLKIMFSYNNKELIINETVPNRFSPKSPDKAHLNLHINSLELGDSAVYFCASSQVLAGYGYTFGSGTRLTVV.

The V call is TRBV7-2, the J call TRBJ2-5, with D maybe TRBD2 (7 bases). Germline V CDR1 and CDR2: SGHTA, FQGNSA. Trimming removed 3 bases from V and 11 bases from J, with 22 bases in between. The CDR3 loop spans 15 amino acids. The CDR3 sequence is CASSFDRGGVTEQYF. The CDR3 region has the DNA TGTGCCAGCAGCTTCGATAGGGGGGGGGTTACTGAGCAGTACTTC.

CDR3 bases: TGTGCCAGCAATCGAAGGGGGAGGGGCGGTCGGGCTTTCGAGGAGCAGTACTTC. This sequence encodes CASNRRGRGGRAFEEQYF. The chain has TRBV28 and TRBJ2-5, with D possibly being TRBD2 (7 bases). Germline V gene data show CDR1 as MDHEN and CDR2 as SYDVKM. This CDR3 comprises 18 residues. V was pared by 7 bases and J by 11 bases, with 35 bases between. Together with reference TRBV28 and TRBJ2-5, the CDR3 gives the full variable domain: DVKVTQSSRYLVKRTGEKVFLECVQDMDHENMFWYRQDPGLGLRLIYFSYDVKMKEKGDIPEGYSVSREKKERFSLILESASTNQTSMYLCASNRRGRGGRAFEEQYFGPGTRLLVL.

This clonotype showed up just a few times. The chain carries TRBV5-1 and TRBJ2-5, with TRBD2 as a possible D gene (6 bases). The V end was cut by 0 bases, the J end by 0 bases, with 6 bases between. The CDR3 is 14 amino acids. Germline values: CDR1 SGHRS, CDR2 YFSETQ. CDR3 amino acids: CASSLGDYQETQYF. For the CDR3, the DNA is TGCGCCAGCAGCTTGGGGGACTACCAAGAGACCCAGTACTTC.

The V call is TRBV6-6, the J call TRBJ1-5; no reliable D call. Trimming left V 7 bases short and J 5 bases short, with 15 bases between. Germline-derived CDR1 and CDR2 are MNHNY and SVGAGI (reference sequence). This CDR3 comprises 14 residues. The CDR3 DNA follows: TGTGCCAGCATAGAGCGGGCAGCCGATCAGCCCCAGCATTTT. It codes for CASIERAADQPQHF.